A single sample is the source of the 10 T cell receptor beta chains below, sequenced in a study of CD8 T cells in ankylosing spondylitis. TCRdb processed the 5' RACE reads anew with MiXCR; each CDR3 protein has one entry. The sample consists of about 190,000 distinct CDR3 sequences, over 10% of them appearing once. The sequencing input was blood, either unsorted or a sorted T cell fraction (not recorded which). Receptors originate from a female donor with ankylosing spondylitis or in good health (not recorded which).

This clonotype was detected ten times or more. The chain carries TRBV20-1 and TRBJ2-3, with 9 nucleotides matching TRBD1. CDR1 and CDR2 from the germline V gene are DFQATT and SNEGSKA (reference sequence). This CDR3 region has 16 residues. With 3 bases clipped from V and 4 bases from J, the junction kept 11 bases outside the gene matches. The CDR3 here is CSARGLGQGEADTQYF. The CDR3 region has the DNA TGCAGTGCTAGGGGACTGGGACAGGGAGAAGCAGATACGCAGTATTTT.

The table lists this clonotype with many counts. CDR3 DNA sequence: TGTGCCAGCAGCTTAATAGATGGGATAACAGATACGCAGTATTTT. Encoded protein: CASSLIDGITDTQYF. V gene TRBV7-9 combines with J gene TRBJ2-3; D remains unclear. The V gene lost 2 bases and the J gene lost 3 bases, with 12 bases spanning the gap. The CDR3 runs to 15 residues. Germline CDR1 reads SEHNR; CDR2 reads FQNEAQ (reference sequence).

This clonotype was found many times. The V gene is TRBV5-1, the J gene TRBJ1-1; D might be TRBD1 (6 bases). CDR3 length equals 13 residues. Germline CDR1 is SGHRS and CDR2 is YFSETQ. The V gene lost 1 base and the J gene lost 7 bases, with 11 bases spanning the gap. The CDR3 DNA sequence: TGCGCCAGCAGCTTGACAGGGAATGGTGAAGCTTTCTTT. Translated, it gives CASSLTGNGEAFF. The full variable domain, its missing parts supplied by reference TRBV5-1 and TRBJ1-1, is KAGVTQTPRYLIKTRGQQVTLSCSPISGHRSVSWYQQTPGQGLQFLFEYFSETQRNKGNFPGRFSGRQFSNSRSEMNVSTLELGDSALYLCASSLTGNGEAFFGQGTRLTVV.

The sample holds many counts of this clonotype. The chain joins TRBV20-1 to TRBJ2-4; D is possibly TRBD2 (6 bases). V lost 6 bases to trimming and J lost 8 bases, with 20 bases between them. The CDR3 runs 14 residues. CDR1 and CDR2 (germline): DFQATT, SNEGSKA (reference sequence). The CDR3 loop reads CSARRDFPEDIQYF. The DNA of the CDR3 is TGCAGTGCCAGAAGGGACTTCCCGGAAGACATTCAGTACTTC.

This clonotype was seen only a few times. The chain is built from TRBV5-1 and TRBJ2-2, with TRBD2 identical over 8 bases. The V gene end was trimmed by 2 bases and the J gene end by 12 bases; junction bases not matched to a gene: 9. Looked up from germline, CDR1 is SGHRS and CDR2 is YFSETQ. The CDR3 is 14 residues long. The CDR3 region is CASSLTSGDRKLFF. The CDR3 bases are TGCGCCAGCAGCTTAACTAGCGGTGATCGAAAGCTGTTTTTT.

This clonotype was seen at least ten times. This chain joins TRBV6-5 and TRBJ2-5; D unresolved. The germline CDR1 and CDR2 sequences are MNHEY and SVGAGI. V was shortened by 0 bases and J by 5 bases, with 10 bases between the two germline ends. The CDR3 has 14 amino acids. The CDR3 region is CASSYSSGFETQYF. Written as DNA, the CDR3 is TGTGCCAGCAGTTACTCCTCAGGTTTTGAGACCCAGTACTTC.

This clonotype was seen at least ten times. J is TRBJ1-2 and V is TRBV5-1, with no clear D. The germline gives CDR1 SGHRS, CDR2 YFSETQ. CDR3 length: 15 residues. The germline V and J ends were trimmed by 0 bases and 4 bases, with 13 bases remaining between them. The CDR3 coding sequence is TGCGCCAGCAGCTTGGACGGTTCGCTAACCTATGGCTACACCTTC. It encodes CASSLDGSLTYGYTF.

The J gene is TRBJ2-5, the V gene TRBV6-1; TRBD1 aligns across 11 bases. Trimming at V came to 6 bases and at J to 4 bases, leaving 7 bases not matched to a gene. Germline V gives CDR1 MNHNS, CDR2 SASEGT. The CDR3 is made up of 15 amino acids. In DNA, the CDR3 is TGTGCCAGCAGAATCTCCGGGACAGGGGGAGAGACCCAGTACTTC. Protein: CASRISGTGGETQYF.

J is TRBJ2-5 and V is TRBV20-1; TRBD2 matches 8 bases. V lost 6 bases, J lost 2 bases, and 8 bases stayed unmatched. There are 14 residues in the CDR3. In germline, CDR1 is DFQATT, CDR2 SNEGSKA (reference sequence). CDR3 residues: CSAGVAGTQETQYF. In DNA, the CDR3 is TGCAGTGCGGGCGTAGCGGGAACTCAAGAGACCCAGTACTTC.

The V and J genes are TRBV7-3 and TRBJ2-1; 7 bases line up with TRBD1. The CDR3 sequence is 15 residues long. CDR1 and CDR2 (germline): SGHTA, FQGTGA. The ends lost 5 bases at V and 1 base at J; junction bases unmatched: 5. CDR3 nucleotides: TGTGCCAGCAGCGTCAGGGACAGTTCCTACAATGAGCAGTTCTTC. Translating it yields CASSVRDSSYNEQFF. Variable domain in full (rest from reference TRBV7-3 and TRBJ2-1): GAGVSQTPSNKVTEKGKYVELRCDPISGHTALYWYRQSLGQGPEFLIYFQGTGAADDSGLPNDRFFAVRPEGSVSTLKIQRTERGDSAVYLCASSVRDSSYNEQFFGPGTRLTVL.